This T cell receptor (beta chain) was sequenced for a study of shared clonotypes between healthy human individuals. Study context: Each donor's CD8 memory used one plate, CD8 naive two, each CD4 subset three.

V was clipped by 0 bases and J by 5 bases, with 11 bases between them. Per germline, CDR1 GTSNPN and CDR2 SVGIG (reference sequence). The CDR3 loop spans 14 amino acids. Terminally differentiated effector memory CD45RA+ cells were excluded from the naive CD8 cells, which were CD45RO-negative and positively selected for CCR7. For every subset, genomic DNA was evenly distributed across several immunoSEQ plates. The protocol was immunoSEQ multiplex PCR, while the TCRdb copy is restricted to in-frame clones and leaves out a portion. The sample contains about 2.2 million clones, 90% to 95% of which appear only once.

Sample: naive CD8+ T cells from PBMCs. This chain connects TRBV30 to TRBJ2-1; perhaps TRBD1 as D (5 bases). This sequence originates from a young man in good health. Some clones in this sample may be carry-over from other donors' samples. The CDR3 nucleotides are TGTGCCTGGAGTGTAGGGGCAGGGCACAATGAGCAGTTCTTC. Translating gives CAWSVGAGHNEQFF.